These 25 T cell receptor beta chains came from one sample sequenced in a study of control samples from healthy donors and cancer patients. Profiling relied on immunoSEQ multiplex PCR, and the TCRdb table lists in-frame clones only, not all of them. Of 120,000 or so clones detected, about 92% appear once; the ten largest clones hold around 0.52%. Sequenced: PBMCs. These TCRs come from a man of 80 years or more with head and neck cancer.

The CDR3 DNA reads as TGTGCCAGCTGTACAGCGGGGGGACCTTACAATGAGCAGTTCTTC. The encoded protein is CASCTAGGPYNEQFF. The chain couples TRBV7-2 to TRBJ2-1, with TRBD2 identical over 9 bases. The CDR3 spans 15 residues. Germline values: CDR1 SGHTA, CDR2 FQGNSA. V shed 8 bases and J 4 bases; nucleotides not matched to a gene: 9. Full variable domain (missing parts from reference TRBV7-2 and TRBJ2-1): GAGVSQSPSNKVTEKGKDVELRCDPISGHTALYWYRQSLGQGLEFLIYFQGNSAPDKSGLPSDRFSAERTGGSVSTLTIQRTQQEDSAVYLCASCTAGGPYNEQFFGPGTRLTVL.

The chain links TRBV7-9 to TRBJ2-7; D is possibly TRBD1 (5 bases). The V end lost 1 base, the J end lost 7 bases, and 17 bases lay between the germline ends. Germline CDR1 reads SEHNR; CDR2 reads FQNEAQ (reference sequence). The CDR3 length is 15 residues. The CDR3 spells CASSLEAGPLPEQYF. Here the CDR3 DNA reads TGTGCCAGCAGCTTAGAGGCAGGGCCCCTCCCAGAGCAGTACTTC.

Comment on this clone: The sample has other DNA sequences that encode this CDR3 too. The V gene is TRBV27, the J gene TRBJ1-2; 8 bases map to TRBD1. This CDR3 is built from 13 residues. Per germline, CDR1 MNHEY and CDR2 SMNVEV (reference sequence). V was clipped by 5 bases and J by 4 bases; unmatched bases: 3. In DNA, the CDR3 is TGTGCCAGCAGTCCCGGACAGGGCTATGGCTACACCTTC. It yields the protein CASSPGQGYGYTF.

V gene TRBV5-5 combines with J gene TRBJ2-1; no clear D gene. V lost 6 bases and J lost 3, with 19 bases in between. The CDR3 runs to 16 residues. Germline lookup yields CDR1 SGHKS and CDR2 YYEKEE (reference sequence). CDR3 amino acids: CASTDPGSPLYNEQFF. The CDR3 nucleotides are TGTGCCAGCACCGACCCCGGTAGTCCCCTCTACAATGAGCAGTTCTTC.

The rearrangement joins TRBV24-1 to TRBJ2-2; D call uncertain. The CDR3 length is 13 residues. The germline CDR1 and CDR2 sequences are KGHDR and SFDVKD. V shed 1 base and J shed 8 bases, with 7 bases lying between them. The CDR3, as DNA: TGTGCCACCAGTGATTTATATGCAGGGGAGCTGTTTTTT. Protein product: CATSDLYAGELFF.

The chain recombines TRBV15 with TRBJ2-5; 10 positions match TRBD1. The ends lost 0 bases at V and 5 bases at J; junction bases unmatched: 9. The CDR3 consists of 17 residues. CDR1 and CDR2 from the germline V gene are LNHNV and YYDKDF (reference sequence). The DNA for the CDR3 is TGTGCCACCAGCAGAGATGGGACAGGGGTGATAGGGGAGACCCAGTACTTC. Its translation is CATSRDGTGVIGETQYF.

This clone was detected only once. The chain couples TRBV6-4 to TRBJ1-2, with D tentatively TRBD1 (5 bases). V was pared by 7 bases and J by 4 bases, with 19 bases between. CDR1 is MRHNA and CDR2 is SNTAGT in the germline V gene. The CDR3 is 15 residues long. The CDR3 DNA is TGTGCCAGCAAACCCGACAGAACCAGTTTCTATGGCTACACCTTC. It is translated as CASKPDRTSFYGYTF.

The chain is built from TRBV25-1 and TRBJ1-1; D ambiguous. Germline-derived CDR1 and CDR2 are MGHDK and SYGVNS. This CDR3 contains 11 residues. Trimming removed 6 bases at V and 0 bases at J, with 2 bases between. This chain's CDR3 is CASRVNTEAFF. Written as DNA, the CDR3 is TGTGCCAGCAGAGTGAACACTGAAGCTTTCTTT.

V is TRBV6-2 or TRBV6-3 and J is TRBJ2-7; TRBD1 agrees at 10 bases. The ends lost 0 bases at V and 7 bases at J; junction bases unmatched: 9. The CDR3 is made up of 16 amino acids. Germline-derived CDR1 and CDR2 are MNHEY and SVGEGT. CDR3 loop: CASSYSADRGRREQYF. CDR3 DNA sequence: TGTGCCAGCAGTTACTCGGCCGACAGGGGGCGCCGGGAGCAGTACTTC.

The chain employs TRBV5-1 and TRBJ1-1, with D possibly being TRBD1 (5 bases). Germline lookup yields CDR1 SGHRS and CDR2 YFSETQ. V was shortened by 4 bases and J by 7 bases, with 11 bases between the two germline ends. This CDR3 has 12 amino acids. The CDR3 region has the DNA TGCGCCAGCAGCCCTCAGGGAGGTGAAGCTTTCTTT. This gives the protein CASSPQGGEAFF.

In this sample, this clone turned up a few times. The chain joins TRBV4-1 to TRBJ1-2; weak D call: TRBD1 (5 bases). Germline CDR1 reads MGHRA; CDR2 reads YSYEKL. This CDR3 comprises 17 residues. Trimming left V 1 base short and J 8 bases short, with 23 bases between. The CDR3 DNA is TGCGCCAGCAGCCAAGTAGACAGTGACTATCCCAAGGAGGGCTACACCTTC. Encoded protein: CASSQVDSDYPKEGYTF.

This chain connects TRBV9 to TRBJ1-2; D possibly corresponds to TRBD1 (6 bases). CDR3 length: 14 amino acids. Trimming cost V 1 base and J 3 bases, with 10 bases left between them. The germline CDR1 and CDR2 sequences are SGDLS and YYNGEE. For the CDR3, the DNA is TGTGCCAGCAGCGTATATGGGGGCCACTATGGCTACACCTTC. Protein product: CASSVYGGHYGYTF.

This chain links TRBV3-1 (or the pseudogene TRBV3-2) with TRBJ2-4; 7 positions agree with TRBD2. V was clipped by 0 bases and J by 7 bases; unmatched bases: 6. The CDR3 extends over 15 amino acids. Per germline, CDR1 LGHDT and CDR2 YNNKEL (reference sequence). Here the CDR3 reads CASSQDGLAANIQYF. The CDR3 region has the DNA TGTGCCAGCAGCCAAGATGGGCTAGCGGCCAACATTCAGTACTTC.

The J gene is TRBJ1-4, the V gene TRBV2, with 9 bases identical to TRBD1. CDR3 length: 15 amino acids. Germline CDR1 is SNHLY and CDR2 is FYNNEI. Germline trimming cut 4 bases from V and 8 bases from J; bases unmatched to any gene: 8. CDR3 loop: CASSGQGGTVEKLFF. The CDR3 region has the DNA TGTGCCAGCAGTGGACAGGGGGGAACAGTCGAAAAACTGTTTTTT.

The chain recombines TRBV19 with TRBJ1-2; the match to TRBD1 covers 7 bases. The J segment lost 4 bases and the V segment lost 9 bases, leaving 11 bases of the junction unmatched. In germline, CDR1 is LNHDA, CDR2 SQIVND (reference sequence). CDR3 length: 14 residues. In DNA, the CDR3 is TGTGCCAGCCACGAACAGGGGAGAAGCTATGGCTACACCTTC. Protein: CASHEQGRSYGYTF.

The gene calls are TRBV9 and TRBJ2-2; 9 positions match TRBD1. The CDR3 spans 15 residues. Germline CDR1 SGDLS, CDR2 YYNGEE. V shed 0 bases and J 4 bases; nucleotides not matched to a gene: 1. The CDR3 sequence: CASSVEDRGTGELFF. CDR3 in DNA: TGTGCCAGCAGCGTAGAGGACAGGGGCACCGGGGAGCTGTTTTTT.

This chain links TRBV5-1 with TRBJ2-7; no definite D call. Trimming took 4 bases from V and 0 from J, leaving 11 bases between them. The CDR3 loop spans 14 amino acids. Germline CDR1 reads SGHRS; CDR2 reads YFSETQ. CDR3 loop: CASSQRPRSYEQYF. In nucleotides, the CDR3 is TGCGCCAGCAGCCAGAGACCCCGCTCCTACGAGCAGTACTTC.

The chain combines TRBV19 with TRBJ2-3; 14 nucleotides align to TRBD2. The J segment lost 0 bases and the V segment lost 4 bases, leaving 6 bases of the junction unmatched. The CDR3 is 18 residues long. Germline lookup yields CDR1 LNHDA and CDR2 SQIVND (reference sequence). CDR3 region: CASSRGTSGGLSTDTQYF. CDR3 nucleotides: TGTGCCAGTAGTAGGGGGACTAGCGGGGGCCTGAGCACAGATACGCAGTATTTT.

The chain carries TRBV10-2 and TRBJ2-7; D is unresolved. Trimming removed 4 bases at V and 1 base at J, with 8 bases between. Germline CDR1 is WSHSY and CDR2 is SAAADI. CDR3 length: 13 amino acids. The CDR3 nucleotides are TGCGCCAGCAGTGTTGTGAAATCCTACGAGCAGTACTTC. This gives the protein CASSVVKSYEQYF.

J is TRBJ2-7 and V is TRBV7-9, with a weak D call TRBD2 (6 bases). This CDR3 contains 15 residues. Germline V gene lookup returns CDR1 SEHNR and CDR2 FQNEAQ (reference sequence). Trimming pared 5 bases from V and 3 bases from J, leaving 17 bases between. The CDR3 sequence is CASSLIGGGGYEQYF. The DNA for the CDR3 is TGTGCCAGCAGCCTAATCGGGGGTGGGGGCTACGAGCAGTACTTC. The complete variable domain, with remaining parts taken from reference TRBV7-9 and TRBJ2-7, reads DTGVSQNPRHKITKRGQNVTFRCDPISEHNRLYWYRQTLGQGPEFLTYFQNEAQLEKSRLLSDRFSAERPKGSFSTLEIQRTEQGDSAMYLCASSLIGGGGYEQYFGPGTRLTVT.

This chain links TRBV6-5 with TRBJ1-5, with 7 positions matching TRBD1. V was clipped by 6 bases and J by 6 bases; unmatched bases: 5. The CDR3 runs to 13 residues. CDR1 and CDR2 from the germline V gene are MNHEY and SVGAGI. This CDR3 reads CASRQGWGQPQHF. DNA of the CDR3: TGTGCCAGCAGACAGGGGTGGGGTCAGCCCCAGCATTTT.

In nucleotides, the CDR3 is TGTGCCAGCAGCACACTTACGGGACAGGGTTTTCAGAGTACTGAAGCTTTCTTT. Its translation is CASSTLTGQGFQSTEAFF. V is TRBV9 and J is TRBJ1-1; 9 bases match TRBD1. V lost 4 bases and J lost 5; bases outside the gene matches: 18. Germline V lookup: CDR1 SGDLS, CDR2 YYNGEE. The CDR3 is 18 residues long.

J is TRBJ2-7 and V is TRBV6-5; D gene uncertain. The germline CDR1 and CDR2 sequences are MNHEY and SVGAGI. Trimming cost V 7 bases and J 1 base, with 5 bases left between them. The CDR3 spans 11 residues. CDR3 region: CASTVSYEQYF. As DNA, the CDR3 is TGTGCCAGCACCGTATCCTACGAGCAGTACTTC.

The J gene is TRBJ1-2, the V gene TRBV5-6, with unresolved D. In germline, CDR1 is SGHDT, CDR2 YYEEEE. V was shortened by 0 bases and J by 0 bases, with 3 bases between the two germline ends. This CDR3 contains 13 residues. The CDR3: CASSLVSNYGYTF. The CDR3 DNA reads TGTGCCAGCAGCTTGGTCTCTAACTATGGCTACACCTTC.

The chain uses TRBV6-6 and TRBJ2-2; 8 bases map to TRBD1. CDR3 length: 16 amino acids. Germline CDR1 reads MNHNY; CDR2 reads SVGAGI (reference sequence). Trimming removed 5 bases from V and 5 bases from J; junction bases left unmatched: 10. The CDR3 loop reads CASSQGTGGTTGELFF. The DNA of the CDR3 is TGTGCCAGCAGTCAAGGGACAGGAGGCACGACCGGGGAGCTGTTTTTT.